Listed below are T cell receptor beta chains from one sample, sequenced in a study of blood T cell repertoires in COVID-19. The protocol was immunoSEQ multiplex PCR, while the TCRdb copy is restricted to in-frame clones and leaves out a portion. The sample gives 45,000 to 50,000 clones, 80% to 90% of which show up once; approximately 2.5% is in the top ten. Sequencing was carried out using peripheral blood. Every receptor here comes from an elderly woman with COVID-19, enrolled during active disease. CDR3s include the opening cysteine and the closing phenylalanine or tryptophan. D genes are given only for firm matches. Only some rows state a clone size, as once, few, many or a class for expanded clones.

length	V	D	size	J	CDR3	DNA
16	TRBV14	.	.	TRBJ2-3	CASSQAQGSSTDTQYF	TGTGCCAGCAGCCAGGCGCAGGGATCTAGCACAGATACGCAGTATTTT
14	TRBV25-1	TRBD1	.	TRBJ2-7	CASIKGQGSYEQYF	TGTGCCAGCATTAAGGGACAGGGCAGCTACGAGCAGTACTTC
14	TRBV3-1/TRBV3-2	TRBD2	few	TRBJ2-1	CASSRSGGDKEQFF	TGTGCCAGCAGCCGTAGCGGGGGGGACAAGGAGCAGTTCTTC
15	TRBV28	TRBD1	.	TRBJ1-6	CATRGEHRVNSPLHF	TGTGCCACCAGGGGGGAACACAGGGTGAATTCACCCCTCCACTTT
14	TRBV5-1	.	.	TRBJ1-1	CASSFEGVNTEAFF	TGCGCCAGCAGCTTTGAGGGTGTGAACACTGAAGCTTTCTTT
14	TRBV5-1	.	.	TRBJ1-5	CASSLYSGNQPQHF	TGCGCCAGCAGCTTGTATTCGGGCAATCAGCCCCAGCATTTT
16	TRBV6-2/TRBV6-3	.	.	TRBJ1-3	CASSYSSTGSGNTIYF	TGTGCCAGCAGTTACTCTTCGACTGGTTCTGGAAACACCATATATTTT
11	TRBV21-1	.	.	TRBJ2-5	CASSPQETQYF	TGTGCCAGCAGTCCACAAGAGACCCAGTACTTC
15	TRBV5-1	.	.	TRBJ1-2	CASSLVPGPEYGYTF	TGCGCCAGCAGCTTGGTGCCAGGGCCTGAGTATGGCTACACCTTC
14	TRBV5-1	TRBD1	.	TRBJ1-1	CASSSGQANTEAFF	TGCGCCAGCAGCTCCGGACAGGCTAACACTGAAGCTTTCTTT
17	TRBV2	TRBD1	.	TRBJ1-1	CASSEALRGTVNTEAFF	TGTGCCAGCAGTGAAGCGCTTCGGGGGACAGTTAACACTGAAGCTTTCTTT
13	TRBV14	TRBD2	few	TRBJ2-1	CASSPGLAGGVFF	TGTGCCAGCAGCCCCGGACTAGCGGGAGGGGTGTTCTTC
15	TRBV28	TRBD1	.	TRBJ1-2	CASSSPGQRHYGYTF	TGTGCCAGCAGTTCCCCGGGACAGAGACACTATGGCTACACCTTC